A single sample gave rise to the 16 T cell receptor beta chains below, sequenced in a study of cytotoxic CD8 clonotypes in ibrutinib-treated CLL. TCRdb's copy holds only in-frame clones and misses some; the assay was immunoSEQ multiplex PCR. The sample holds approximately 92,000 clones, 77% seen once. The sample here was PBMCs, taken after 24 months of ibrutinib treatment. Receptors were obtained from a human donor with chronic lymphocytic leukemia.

CDR3 sequence reads: CASSPSMGGYGNTIYF. Here the CDR3 DNA reads TGTGCCAGCTCACCATCCATGGGGGGATATGGAAACACCATATATTTT. The rearrangement joins TRBV18 to TRBJ1-3, with D maybe TRBD1 (5 bases). Per germline, CDR1 KGHSH and CDR2 LQKENI. CDR3 length: 16 amino acids. Trimming pared 2 bases from V and 3 bases from J, leaving 14 bases between.

The CDR3, as DNA: TGCGCCAGCAGAGAGGAGCCGGGGCCTGAAGCTTTCTTT. Amino acids: CASREEPGPEAFF. The rearrangement uses TRBV4-1 and TRBJ1-1; maybe TRBD1 (5 bases). The germline V and J ends were trimmed by 6 bases and 6 bases, with 14 bases remaining between them. The CDR3 covers 13 residues. Germline CDR1 reads MGHRA; CDR2 reads YSYEKL.

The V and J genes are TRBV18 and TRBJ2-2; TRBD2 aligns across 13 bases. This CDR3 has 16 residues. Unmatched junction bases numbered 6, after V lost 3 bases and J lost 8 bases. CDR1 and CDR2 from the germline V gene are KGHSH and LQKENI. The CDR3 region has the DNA TGTGCCAGCTCACCCAGGACTAGCGGGAGCGGAGGGGAGCTGTTTTTT. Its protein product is CASSPRTSGSGGELFF.

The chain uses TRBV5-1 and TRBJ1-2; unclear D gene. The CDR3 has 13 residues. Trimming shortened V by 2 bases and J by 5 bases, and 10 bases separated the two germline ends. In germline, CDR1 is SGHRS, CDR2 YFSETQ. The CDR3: CASSFLTDYGYTF. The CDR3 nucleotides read TGCGCCAGCAGCTTTTTGACGGATTATGGCTACACCTTC.

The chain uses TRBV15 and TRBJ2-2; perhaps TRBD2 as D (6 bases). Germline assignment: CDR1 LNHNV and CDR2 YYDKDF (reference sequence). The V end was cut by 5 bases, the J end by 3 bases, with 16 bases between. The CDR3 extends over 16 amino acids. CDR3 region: CATSGTGDWDTGELFF. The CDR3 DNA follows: TGTGCCACCAGCGGAACGGGAGATTGGGACACCGGGGAGCTGTTTTTT.

CDR3 protein: CSVEGYQETQYF. CDR3 in DNA: TGCAGCGTTGAAGGGTACCAAGAGACCCAGTACTTC. The V call is TRBV29-1, the J call TRBJ2-5; D remains ambiguous. Germline V gives CDR1 SQVTM, CDR2 ANQGSEA. V lost 1 base and J 0 bases, leaving 3 bases between the germline ends. This CDR3 spans 12 amino acids.

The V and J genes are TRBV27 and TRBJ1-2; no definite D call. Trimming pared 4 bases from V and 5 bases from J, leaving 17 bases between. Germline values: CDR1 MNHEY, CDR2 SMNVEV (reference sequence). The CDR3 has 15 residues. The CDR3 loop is CASSSPRQGGYGYTF. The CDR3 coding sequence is TGTGCCAGCAGTTCCCCGCGACAAGGAGGGTATGGCTACACCTTC.

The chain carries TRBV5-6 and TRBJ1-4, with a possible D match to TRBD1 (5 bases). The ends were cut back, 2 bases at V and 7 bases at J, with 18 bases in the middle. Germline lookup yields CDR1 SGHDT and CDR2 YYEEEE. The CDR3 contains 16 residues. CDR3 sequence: CASSFLGQGGREKLFF. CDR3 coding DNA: TGTGCCAGCAGCTTCCTTGGGCAGGGAGGGCGTGAAAAACTGTTTTTT.

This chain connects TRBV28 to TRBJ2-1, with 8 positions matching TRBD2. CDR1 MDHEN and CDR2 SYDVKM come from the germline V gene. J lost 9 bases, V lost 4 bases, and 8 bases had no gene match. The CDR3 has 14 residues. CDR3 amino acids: CASSSPSGYSEQFF. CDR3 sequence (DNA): TGTGCCAGCAGTTCCCCTAGCGGGTATAGTGAGCAGTTCTTC.

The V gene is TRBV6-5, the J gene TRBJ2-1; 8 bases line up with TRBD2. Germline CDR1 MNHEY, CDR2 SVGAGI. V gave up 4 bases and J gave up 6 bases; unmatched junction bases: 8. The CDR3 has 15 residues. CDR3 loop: CASSSAAGVPNEQFF. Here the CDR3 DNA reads TGTGCCAGCAGTTCCGCAGCGGGAGTTCCCAATGAGCAGTTCTTC.

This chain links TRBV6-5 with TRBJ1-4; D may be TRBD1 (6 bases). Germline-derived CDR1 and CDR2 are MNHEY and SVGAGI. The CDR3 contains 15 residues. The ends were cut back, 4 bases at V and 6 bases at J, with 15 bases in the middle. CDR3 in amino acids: CASSWTVPSDEKLFF. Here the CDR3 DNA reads TGTGCCAGCAGTTGGACAGTGCCCTCGGATGAAAAACTGTTTTTT.

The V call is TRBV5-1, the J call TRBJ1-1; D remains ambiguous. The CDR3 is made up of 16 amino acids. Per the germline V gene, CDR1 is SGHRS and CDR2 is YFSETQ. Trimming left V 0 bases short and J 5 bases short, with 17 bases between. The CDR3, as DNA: TGCGCCAGCAGCTTGGAACACAGAGGGTGGGGTACTGAAGCTTTCTTT. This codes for CASSLEHRGWGTEAFF.

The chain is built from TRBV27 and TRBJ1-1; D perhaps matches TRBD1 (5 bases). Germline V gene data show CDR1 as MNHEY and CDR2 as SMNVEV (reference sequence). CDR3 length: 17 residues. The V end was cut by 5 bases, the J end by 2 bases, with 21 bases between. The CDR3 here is CASSPGWGRMGNTEAFF. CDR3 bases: TGTGCCAGCAGTCCCGGATGGGGCAGGATGGGAAACACTGAAGCTTTCTTT.

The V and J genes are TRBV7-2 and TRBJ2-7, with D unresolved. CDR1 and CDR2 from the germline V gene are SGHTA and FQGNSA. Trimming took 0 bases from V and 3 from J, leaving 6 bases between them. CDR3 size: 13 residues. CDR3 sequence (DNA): TGTGCCAGCAGCTTAGCCCGAAACTACGAGCAGTACTTC. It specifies CASSLARNYEQYF.

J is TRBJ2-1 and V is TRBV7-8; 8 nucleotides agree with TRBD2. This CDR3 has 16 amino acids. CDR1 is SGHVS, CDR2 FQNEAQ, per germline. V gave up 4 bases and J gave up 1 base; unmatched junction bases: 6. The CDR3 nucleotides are TGTGCCAGCAGCTATTTAGCGGGACGATCCTACAATGAGCAGTTCTTC. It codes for CASSYLAGRSYNEQFF.

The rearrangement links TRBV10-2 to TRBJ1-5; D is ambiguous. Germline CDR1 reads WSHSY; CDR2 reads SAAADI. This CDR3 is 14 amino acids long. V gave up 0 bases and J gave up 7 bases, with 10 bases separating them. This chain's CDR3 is CASSESTVGQPQHF. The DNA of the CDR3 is TGCGCCAGCAGTGAGTCAACAGTAGGACAGCCCCAGCATTTT.